These T cell receptor beta chains were read from a single sample in a study of blood T cell repertoires in COVID-19. Repertoires were generated with immunoSEQ multiplex PCR, while TCRdb's copy carries only in-frame clones and drops some. The sample yields under 20,000 clones, approximately 95% seen once. Sample: peripheral blood. The receptor set was obtained from a woman aged 45 to 65 with active COVID-19. Each CDR3 is given with its conserved first and last residue. A D gene is named only where the DNA matches it firmly. Not all rows give a size; the values are once, few, many and, for expanded clones, a class.

j_call v_call clone_size d_call cdr3_aa cdr3_nt
TRBJ2-5 TRBV9 . . CASSGKDSQETQYF TGTGCCAGCAGCGGGAAGGACTCACAAGAGACCCAGTACTTC
TRBJ1-1 TRBV7-9 . . CASSLGGDMNTEAFF TGTGCCAGCAGCTTAGGAGGGGACATGAACACTGAAGCTTTCTTT
TRBJ2-3 TRBV7-6 once . CASSLASRSTDTQYF TGTGCCAGCAGCTTAGCGTCGCGTAGCACAGATACGCAGTATTTT
TRBJ1-1 TRBV5-4 . . CASSFGRGNTEAFF TGTGCCAGCAGCTTTGGCAGGGGGAACACTGAAGCTTTCTTT
TRBJ2-1 TRBV25-1 . TRBD2 CASSDLAGGSEQFF TGTGCCAGCAGTGATCTAGCGGGAGGGAGTGAGCAGTTCTTC
TRBJ2-3 TRBV7-9 . TRBD2 CASSLGLAGIADTQYF TGTGCCAGCAGCTTAGGGCTAGCGGGAATCGCAGATACGCAGTATTTT
TRBJ2-1 TRBV7-6 . . CASSLMAEPYNEQFF TGTGCCAGCAGCTTAATGGCGGAACCCTACAATGAGCAGTTCTTC
TRBJ1-1 TRBV30 . . CAWMALNTEAFF TGTGCCTGGATGGCTTTGAACACTGAAGCTTTCTTT
TRBJ2-7 TRBV2 . TRBD1 CASSEKPGQGPYEQYF TGTGCCAGCAGCGAAAAGCCTGGACAGGGGCCCTACGAGCAGTACTTC
TRBJ2-7 TRBV28 . . CASSPGQLYEQYF TGTGCCAGCAGTCCCGGACAGCTCTACGAGCAGTACTTC
TRBJ2-7 TRBV10-3 . TRBD2 CAISDALAGTQEYF TGTGCCATCAGTGATGCCCTAGCGGGAACTCAAGAGTACTTC
TRBJ2-1 TRBV28 . TRBD2 CASSLWGLGGSNNEQFF TGTGCCAGCAGTTTATGGGGGTTGGGCGGGAGTAACAATGAGCAGTTCTTC
TRBJ2-2 TRBV29-1 . . CSVEGAGQHTGELFF TGCAGCGTTGAGGGGGCGGGACAGCACACCGGGGAGCTGTTTTTT
TRBJ2-1 TRBV2 . TRBD2 CASSVKGLAGWGYNEQFF TGTGCCAGCAGCGTTAAAGGACTAGCGGGTTGGGGCTACAATGAGCAGTTCTTC
TRBJ2-7 TRBV4-2 . . CASSQDIDTRWMAYEQYF TGTGCCAGCAGCCAAGATATAGACACCCGATGGATGGCCTACGAGCAGTACTTC
TRBJ2-1 TRBV28 . TRBD1 CASSLYRGPRIYNEQFF TGTGCCAGCAGTTTATACAGGGGCCCTAGGATTTACAATGAGCAGTTCTTC
TRBJ2-1 TRBV5-1 . . CASRGPGTRYNEQFF TGCGCCAGCAGGGGGCCCGGGACTCGGTACAATGAGCAGTTCTTC
TRBJ2-7 TRBV5-1 . . CASSLESEQYF TGCGCCAGCAGTTTGGAGAGCGAGCAGTACTTC
TRBJ1-5 TRBV28 . . CASTRQGNQPQHF TGTGCCAGCACCAGACAGGGCAATCAGCCCCAGCATTTT
TRBJ2-2 TRBV30 . . CAWIPVVGELFF TGTGCCTGGATTCCGGTAGTCGGGGAGCTGTTTTTT
TRBJ1-2 TRBV15 once . CATSRDLQARYGYTF TGTGCCACCAGCAGAGATCTCCAGGCCCGCTATGGCTACACCTTC
TRBJ1-5 TRBV3-1/TRBV3-2 once TRBD1 CAITRSGQPNNQPQHF TGTGCCATCACACGATCGGGACAGCCTAATAATCAGCCCCAGCATTTT
TRBJ2-7 TRBV10-3 . . CAIKGTSSYEQYF TGTGCCATCAAAGGGACAAGCTCCTACGAGCAGTACTTC
TRBJ1-5 TRBV27 . . CASIDDSRGWPQHF TGTGCCAGCATCGACGACAGCAGGGGATGGCCCCAGCATTTT
TRBJ2-7 TRBV18 . . CASSADNFYEQYF TGTGCCAGCTCAGCGGACAATTTCTACGAGCAGTACTTC
TRBJ2-3 TRBV24-1 once TRBD2 CATEGLAAQYF TGTGCCACCGAGGGACTAGCGGCGCAGTATTTT
TRBJ1-4 TRBV6-2/TRBV6-3 . . CASSPTRDYNEKLFF TGTGCCAGCAGTCCGACCCGGGACTATAATGAAAAACTGTTTTTT
TRBJ2-4 TRBV30 . TRBD1 CAWRHKPDRGVAKNIQYF TGTGCCTGGAGGCACAAGCCAGACAGGGGCGTAGCCAAAAACATTCAGTACTTC
TRBJ1-4 TRBV15 . . CATSRHRQNNEKLFF TGTGCCACCAGCAGACACCGACAGAATAATGAAAAACTGTTTTTT
TRBJ2-1 TRBV7-2 . TRBD2 CASSYQAGTGNEQFF TGTGCCAGCAGCTACCAAGCGGGAACTGGAAATGAGCAGTTCTTC
TRBJ2-3 TRBV5-6 . . CASSFRDTQYF TGTGCCAGCAGCTTCCGAGATACGCAGTATTTT
TRBJ2-3 TRBV7-3 . TRBD2 CASSISGTSGSDTQYF TGTGCCAGCAGCATCTCCGGGACTAGCGGGAGTGATACGCAGTATTTT
TRBJ2-1 TRBV6-5 . TRBD2 CASHRLAGGWGEQFF TGTGCCAGCCATCGACTAGCGGGAGGTTGGGGAGAGCAGTTCTTC
TRBJ2-1 TRBV3-1/TRBV3-2 once . CASSQVRVDEQFF TGTGCCAGCAGCCAAGTTCGGGTGGATGAGCAGTTCTTC
TRBJ2-2 TRBV28 . TRBD2 CASSLGSGRTEYTGELFF TGTGCCAGCAGTTTGGGTAGCGGGAGGACGGAATACACCGGGGAGCTGTTTTTT
TRBJ2-1 TRBV4-1 . . CASSHPGGPYNEQFF TGCGCCAGCAGCCACCCGGGGGGCCCCTACAATGAGCAGTTCTTC
TRBJ1-4 TRBV7-9 . . CASSLLSEKLFF TGTGCCAGCAGCCTCCTTAGTGAAAAACTGTTTTTT
TRBJ2-7 TRBV6-5 . TRBD1 CASSQSGTGFYEQYF TGTGCCAGCAGTCAATCCGGGACAGGGTTCTACGAGCAGTACTTC